This TCR beta chain stems from a study of immune cell composition in non-small cell lung cancer. The CDR3 is 16 amino acids. Here immunoSEQ multiplex PCR was the method, and the copy in TCRdb shows in-frame clones only, minus some. The sample includes almost 4,000 clones, over 70% of them seen just once. DNA was extracted from unsorted cell suspensions stored frozen. The V and J genes are TRBV21-1 and TRBJ1-3. TRBV21-1 is given as a pseudogene. Specimen: lung tumor tissue. The sequence was obtained from a human donor with non-small cell lung cancer. The CDR3 is CASSAHRGYSGNTIYF. CDR3 DNA: TGTGCCAGCAGCGCTCACCGAGGGTACTCTGGAAACACCATATATTTT.